The 2 T cell receptor beta chains in this list originate from one sample, sequenced in a study of low-dose radiotherapy and immunotherapy resistance in tumors. TRAV- and TRBV-specific primers were used for first-strand cDNA, which covered alpha and beta chains. TCR amplification involved 20 PCR cycles with a constant-region primer and V-primer adapter. TCRdb re-called the reads through MiXCR, storing one row per CDR3 protein. The table includes some 10,000 distinct CDR3 sequences, 60% to 80% detected once. The receptors come from a human donor with advanced metastatic prostate, ovarian, gallbladder or colorectal cancer (not recorded which). This table probably holds off-target reads from a library built for another chain.

The V and J genes are TRBV6-6 and TRBJ1-1; weak D call: TRBD1 (6 bases). The germline V gene encodes CDR1 MNHNY and CDR2 SVGAGI (reference sequence). The CDR3 has 13 residues. The V end was cut by 2 bases, the J end by 4 bases, with 8 bases between. The CDR3 is CASSYRRGTEAFF. For the CDR3, the DNA is TGTGCCAGCAGTTACCGCAGGGGCACTGAAGCTTTCTTT.

The CDR3 protein is CASSSPSGSGYEQYF. For the CDR3, the DNA is TGTGCCAGCAGCTCGCCTAGCGGGAGTGGATACGAGCAGTACTTC. This chain connects TRBV28 to TRBJ2-7, with 10 bases that match TRBD2. The CDR3 sequence is 15 residues long. The germline V gene encodes CDR1 MDHEN and CDR2 SYDVKM. The V segment lost 6 bases and the J segment 4 bases; nucleotides outside the gene matches: 9.